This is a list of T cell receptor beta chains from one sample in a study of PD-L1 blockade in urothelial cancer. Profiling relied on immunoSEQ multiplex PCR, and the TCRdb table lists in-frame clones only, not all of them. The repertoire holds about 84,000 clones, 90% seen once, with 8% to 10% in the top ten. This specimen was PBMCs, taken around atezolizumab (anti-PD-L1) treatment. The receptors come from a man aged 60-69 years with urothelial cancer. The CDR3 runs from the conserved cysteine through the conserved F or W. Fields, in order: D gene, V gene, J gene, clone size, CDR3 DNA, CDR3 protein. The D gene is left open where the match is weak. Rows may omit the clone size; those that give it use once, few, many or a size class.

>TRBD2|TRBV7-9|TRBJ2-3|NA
TGTGCCAGCAGCCCCCAACTAGCGGGAGGGGTTACCTACACAGATACGCAGTATTTT
CASSPQLAGGVTYTDTQYF
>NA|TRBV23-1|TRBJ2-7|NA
TGCGCCAGCGCCCCCCGGGATTCCACCCACGAGCAGTACTTC
CASAPRDSTHEQYF
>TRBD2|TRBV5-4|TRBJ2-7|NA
TGTGCCAGCAGCTTGGTCCACCCTAGCGGGACGGGGGAGCAGTACTTC
CASSLVHPSGTGEQYF
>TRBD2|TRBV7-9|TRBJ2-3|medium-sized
TGTGCCAGCAGTTCCCTGACTAGCGGGGGCCCTCTCGGAAGAGATACGCAGTATTTT
CASSSLTSGGPLGRDTQYF
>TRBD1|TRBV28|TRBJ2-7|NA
TGTGCCAGCAGAGTACAGGGGGCGGGTCGGGAGCAGTACTTC
CASRVQGAGREQYF
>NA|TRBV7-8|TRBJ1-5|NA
TGTGCCAGCAGCTTAGCGGGGGCGGCGCCCCAGCATTTT
CASSLAGAAPQHF
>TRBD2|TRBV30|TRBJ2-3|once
TGTGCCTGGAGTCTCCTCACTAGCGGGACTAGAGATACGCAGTATTTT
CAWSLLTSGTRDTQYF
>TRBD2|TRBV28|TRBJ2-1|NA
TGTGCCAGCAGTTCCCTCAAAAGGACTAGCGGATACTACAATGAGCAGTTCTTC
CASSSLKRTSGYYNEQFF
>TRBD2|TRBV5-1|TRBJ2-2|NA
TGCGCCAGCAAATATATAGCGGGAGGCGACGGGGAGCTGTTTTTT
CASKYIAGGDGELFF
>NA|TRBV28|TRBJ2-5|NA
TGTGCCAGCCTGTCAGGGGGGCTGGAGACCCAGTACTTC
CASLSGGLETQYF
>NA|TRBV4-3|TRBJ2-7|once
TGCGCCAGCAGCCAAGACGACGGGGGCTCCTACGAGCAGTACTTC
CASSQDDGGSYEQYF
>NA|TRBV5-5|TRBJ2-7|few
TGTGCCAGCAGCTTGGGCGGCTACGAGCAGTACTTC
CASSLGGYEQYF
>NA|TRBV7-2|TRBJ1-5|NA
TGTGCCAGCAGCTTACGGGGCGGGGATCAGCCCCAGCATTTT
CASSLRGGDQPQHF
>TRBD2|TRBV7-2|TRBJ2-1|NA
TGTGCCAGCAGCTTAGGCGGGGGGGCCTCAGGGGAGCAGTTCTTC
CASSLGGGASGEQFF
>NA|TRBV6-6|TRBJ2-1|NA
TGTGCCAGCAGTTATAGGGGTCATGAGCAGTTCTTC
CASSYRGHEQFF
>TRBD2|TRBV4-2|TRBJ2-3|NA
TGTGCCAGCAGCCAAGATCGGGGGGGCCCAGATACGCAGTATTTT
CASSQDRGGPDTQYF
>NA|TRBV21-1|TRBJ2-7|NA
TGTGCCAGCAGCCCGCGGACAGGGGGCTTCAACGAGCAGTACTTC
CASSPRTGGFNEQYF
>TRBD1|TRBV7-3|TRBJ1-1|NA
TGTGCCAGCAGCGCTACAGGGGGGGCTGAAGCTTTCTTT
CASSATGGAEAFF
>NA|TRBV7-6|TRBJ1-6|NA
TGTGCCAGCAGCTTCCAGACAGGCTCGAATTCACCCCTCCACTTT
CASSFQTGSNSPLHF
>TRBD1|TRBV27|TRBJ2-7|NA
TGTGCCAGCAGTAGCGGACAGGGTTACGAGCAGTACTTC
CASSSGQGYEQYF
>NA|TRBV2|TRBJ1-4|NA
TGTGCCAGCAGTTCCTGGGAGAGGGAGGAAAAACTGTTTTTT
CASSSWEREEKLFF
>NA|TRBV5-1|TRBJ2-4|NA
TGCGCCAGCCCCCGGACCGCGGGTGCTAGCGCTGGGGTAGCCAAAAACATTCAGTACTTC
CASPRTAGASAGVAKNIQYF
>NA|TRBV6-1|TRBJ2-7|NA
TGTGCCAGCAAACCCTTAGCGGAGGAGATCTACGAGCAGTACTTC
CASKPLAEEIYEQYF
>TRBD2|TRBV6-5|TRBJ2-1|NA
TGTGCCAGCAGTGAGCGGGGGGGGTACAATGAGCAGTTCTTC
CASSERGGYNEQFF
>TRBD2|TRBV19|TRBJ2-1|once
TGTGCCAGTAGTGCCGGCGGGGGTACTGCCTACAATGAGCAGTTCTTC
CASSAGGGTAYNEQFF
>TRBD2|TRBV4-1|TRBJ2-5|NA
TGCGCCAGCAGCCAAGCCACGACTAGCGGGAGTTTCGGGGAGACCCAGTACTTC
CASSQATTSGSFGETQYF
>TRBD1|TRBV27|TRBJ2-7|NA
TGTGCCAGCAGTTTTCTCCAGGGGGCCCACGAGCAGTACTTC
CASSFLQGAHEQYF
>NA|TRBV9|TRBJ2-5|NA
TGTGCCAGCAGCGCATTAGCAAATCACCAAGAGACCCAGTACTTC
CASSALANHQETQYF
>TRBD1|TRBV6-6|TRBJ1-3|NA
TGTGCCAGCAGTTATCTGACCAGGGGGCCTGGAAACACCATATATTTT
CASSYLTRGPGNTIYF
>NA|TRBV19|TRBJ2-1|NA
TGTGCCAGTAGTATACAGGGCCTAAGCTCCTACAATGAGCAGTTCTTC
CASSIQGLSSYNEQFF
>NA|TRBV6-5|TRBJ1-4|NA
TGTGCCAGCAGTTCCTCAAACCCGGAGGATGAAAAACTGTTTTTT
CASSSSNPEDEKLFF
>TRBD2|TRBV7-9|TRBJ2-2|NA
TGTGCCAGCAGCATTAGCGGGAGCGGTCACGGGGAGCTGTTTTTT
CASSISGSGHGELFF
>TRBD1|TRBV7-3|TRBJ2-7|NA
TGTGCCAGCAGCTCCGGACAGGGTAGCGACGAGCAGTACTTC
CASSSGQGSDEQYF
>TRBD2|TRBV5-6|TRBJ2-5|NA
TGTGCCAGCAGCACCCGACTAGCGAGGGCGGAGACCCAGTACTTC
CASSTRLARAETQYF
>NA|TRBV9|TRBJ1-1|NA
TGTGCCAGCAGCGTAGTATCTGGCAACACTGAAGCTTTCTTT
CASSVVSGNTEAFF
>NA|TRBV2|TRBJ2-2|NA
TGTGCCAGCCGGGACTTCTCTTTCACCGGGGAGCTGTTTTTT
CASRDFSFTGELFF
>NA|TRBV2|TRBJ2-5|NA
TGTGCCAGCAGTGGGGAGTACCAAGAGACCCAGTACTTC
CASSGEYQETQYF
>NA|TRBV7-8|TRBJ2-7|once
TGTGCCAGCAGCTTAGTGATGCGGGAGCAGTACTTC
CASSLVMREQYF
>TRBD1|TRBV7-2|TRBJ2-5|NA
TGTGCCAGCAGCTTAGGGGCAGGGGGCGAAGAGACCCAGTACTTC
CASSLGAGGEETQYF
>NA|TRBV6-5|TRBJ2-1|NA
TGTGCCAGCAGAAAACCGCTGGGGGGGCAGGGTGAGCAGTTCTTC
CASRKPLGGQGEQFF
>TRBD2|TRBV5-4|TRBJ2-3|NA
TGTGCCAGCAGCTTAAACAGCGGGGGGGCCGGAGTATTCCATACGCAGTATTTT
CASSLNSGGAGVFHTQYF
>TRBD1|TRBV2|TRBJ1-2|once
TGTGCCAGCAGTGAACGGAGGGGGCAGGATGGCTACACCTTC
CASSERRGQDGYTF
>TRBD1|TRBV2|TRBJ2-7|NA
TGTGCCAGCAGCCTAAGAGAGAGGACAGGGAAGTCCTACGAGCAGTACTTC
CASSLRERTGKSYEQYF